These 9 T cell receptor beta chains were all obtained from the same sample, sequenced in a study of preoperative IRX-2 immunotherapy in early breast cancer. The assay was immunoSEQ multiplex PCR, and TCRdb's table has in-frame clones only and misses some. The sample holds approximately 31,000 clones, over 85% seen once. The sample's treatment: preoperative locoregional IRX-2 cytokine immunotherapy. The sample was tumor tissue, taken after IRX-2 immunotherapy. All receptors come from a human donor with breast cancer.

The rearrangement links TRBV28 to TRBJ2-3, with D perhaps TRBD2 (6 bases). This CDR3 region has 15 residues. Germline CDR1 reads MDHEN; CDR2 reads SYDVKM. The V end lost 3 bases, the J end lost 0 bases, and 10 bases lay between the germline ends. In nucleotides, the CDR3 is TGTGCCAGCAGTTTTGCGGGGAGGAGCACAGATACGCAGTATTTT. Its translation is CASSFAGRSTDTQYF.

This chain joins TRBV6-8 and TRBJ1-1; D not resolved. The CDR3 runs to 16 residues. The V end was cut by 5 bases, the J end by 1 base, with 17 bases between. The germline V gene has CDR1 MNHGY and CDR2 SAAAGT. The CDR3 sequence is CASSTWPPPTNTEAFF. The CDR3 coding sequence is TGTGCCAGCAGTACCTGGCCCCCTCCCACGAACACTGAAGCTTTCTTT.

A note on this clone: The DNA includes a base that is either unread or ambiguous, and X takes the place of its residue. The chain carries TRBV11-3 and TRBJ1-2; TRBD1 might be the D (5 bases). The V gene's germline CDR1 is SGHNT and CDR2 YENEEA. CDR3 length: 15 amino acids. The V gene lost 4 bases and the J gene lost 6 bases, with 18 bases spanning the gap. This CDR3 is CASSWGXPPADGYTF. The DNA for the CDR3 is TGTGCCAGCAGCTGGGGGYCCCCCCCCGCGGATGGCTACACCTTC.

The chain is built from TRBV6-8 and TRBJ1-4; 10 positions agree with TRBD1. CDR3 length: 15 amino acids. The V and J ends lost 5 bases and 8 bases, in that order; junction bases with no gene match: 8. CDR1 and CDR2 (germline): MNHGY, SAAAGT. DNA of the CDR3: TGTGCCAGCAGTGCTGGACAGGGGGGGGAAGAAAAACTGTTTTTT. Its translation: CASSAGQGGEEKLFF.

On this clone: Relative to the germline gene, one junction end is altered; a read error may explain this. The chain uses TRBV6-8 and TRBJ1-4, with TRBD1 identical over 7 bases. Germline V lookup: CDR1 MNHGY, CDR2 SAAAGT. This CDR3 is 13 amino acids long. CDR3 nucleotides: TGTGCCATCAGTGGGAACAGGGGAGAAAAACTGTTTTTT. Translation gives CAISGNRGEKLFF.

Only one count was recorded for this clone. The chain recombines TRBV6-8 with TRBJ1-6; D unresolved. V shed 0 bases and J shed 0 bases, with 6 bases lying between them. Per the germline V gene, CDR1 is MNHGY and CDR2 is SAAAGT. The length of the CDR3 is 16 residues. CDR3 loop: CASSYSTSSYNSPLHF. The CDR3 region has the DNA TGTGCCAGCAGTTACTCGACTAGCTCCTATAATTCACCCCTCCACTTT.

The gene calls are TRBV4-1 and TRBJ1-5; unclear D gene. CDR1 is MGHRA and CDR2 is YSYEKL in the germline V gene. The CDR3 has 16 amino acids. V was clipped by 2 bases and J by 0 bases, with 11 bases between them. CDR3 DNA sequence: TGCGCCAGCAGCCAATGGGTCGGCTATAGCAATCAGCCCCAGCATTTT. Translation: CASSQWVGYSNQPQHF.

The chain has TRBV18 and TRBJ1-1; unclear D gene. Germline CDR1 is KGHSH and CDR2 is LQKENI. V was pared by 1 base and J by 6 bases, with 6 bases between. The CDR3 loop spans 12 amino acids. The DNA of the CDR3 is TGTGCCAGCTCACCACAGGGCGCTGAAGCTTTCTTT. Amino acids: CASSPQGAEAFF. Filled out from reference TRBV18 and TRBJ1-1, the complete variable domain reads NAGVMQNPRHLVRRRGQEARLRCSPMKGHSHVYWYRQLPEEGLKFMVYLQKENIIDESGMPKERFSAEFPKEGPSILRIQQVVRGDSAAYFCASSPQGAEAFFGQGTRLTVV.

This sequence joins TRBV18 and TRBJ1-3; D uncertain. Trimming shortened V by 6 bases and J by 0 bases, and 6 bases separated the two germline ends. This CDR3 has 13 amino acids. CDR1 is KGHSH, CDR2 LQKENI, per germline. CDR3 in amino acids: CASSEGSGNTIYF. DNA for the CDR3: TGTGCCAGCTCGGAGGGCTCTGGAAACACCATATATTTT.